This TCR beta chain appears in the sequencing data of a study of blood T cells in healthy people across ages. Next came a second PCR, run for about 6 to 12 cycles, which used a sample-barcoded 5' primer along with a J-beta primer mix. Every molecule of cDNA carried a tag from a template-switch adaptor with 12 random nucleotides. TCRdb ran MiXCR on the 5' RACE reads and lists one entry per CDR3 protein. This table holds over 600,000 distinct CDR3 sequences, over 40% found once. CDR3 length equals 13 residues. Germline CDR1 is SGHVS and CDR2 is FNYEAQ. The sequence was collected from a man older than 75 in good health. Material for sequencing was blood. This chain links TRBV7-6 with TRBJ2-5; D remains unclear. The J call may be faulty, since TRBJ2-7 better matches the DNA end. The CDR3 DNA follows: TGTGCCAGCAGCTCAGAACGGTTGGGCGAGCAGTACTTC. It translates to CASSSERLGEQYF.